These 25 T cell receptor beta chains were all obtained from the same sample, sequenced in a study of beta chain features in type 1 diabetes. Whole-study findings and limits: Among patients with Type 1 diabetes, TCRB CDR3s were moderately but significantly shorter in every one of the four CD4+ subsets.

Sequenced material consisted of expressed TCRB transcripts (all of the isolated RNA was reverse transcribed). TCRdb's copy holds only in-frame clones and misses some; the assay was immunoSEQ multiplex PCR. The sample consists of over 300,000 clones, 7% to 10% of them appearing once. These receptors are not linked to any known antigen. Sample: central memory CD4+ T cells from blood. These TCRs come from a man younger than 45 with type 1 diabetes.

This clone appeared many times. The chain uses TRBV4-3 and TRBJ1-3, with a possible D match to TRBD1 (5 bases). Per the germline V gene, CDR1 is LGHNA and CDR2 is YSLEER. The CDR3 is 15 amino acids. Deletions cut 7 bases from V and 0 bases from J, with 13 bases between. The CDR3 DNA sequence: TGCGCCAGCACCCCAAGGGGAAGCTCTGGAAACACCATATATTTT. Residues: CASTPRGSSGNTIYF.

This clone was found a few times. The V and J genes are TRBV30 and TRBJ2-3; D is possibly TRBD1 (6 bases). The CDR3 contains 15 residues. With 5 bases removed from V and 1 base from J, the gap between germline ends came to 16 bases. The V gene's germline CDR1 is GTSNPN and CDR2 SVGIG (reference sequence). In DNA, the CDR3 is TGTGCCTGGTCGGATCGGGACATCCGCACAGATACGCAGTATTTT. Amino acids: CAWSDRDIRTDTQYF.

The chain couples TRBV5-6 to TRBJ2-3, with 10 bases identical to TRBD1. The CDR3 has 14 residues. Trimming removed 7 bases from V and 2 bases from J; junction bases left unmatched: 4. Looked up from germline, CDR1 is SGHDT and CDR2 is YYEEEE. DNA for the CDR3: TGTGCCAGCTGGGACAGGGGCTCCACAGATACGCAGTATTTT. Amino acids: CASWDRGSTDTQYF.

This clone was seen a handful of times. The V and J genes are TRBV18 and TRBJ1-2; no definite D call. The germline gives CDR1 KGHSH, CDR2 LQKENI. The CDR3 totals 13 residues. V was cut by 6 bases and J by 6 bases, with 14 bases left in between. The CDR3 protein is CASSPDGPHGYTF. The CDR3 coding sequence is TGTGCCAGCTCTCCCGATGGTCCCCATGGCTACACCTTC.

The rearrangement uses TRBV6-5 and TRBJ2-2, with 8 bases that match TRBD1. The CDR3 consists of 16 residues. The V and J ends lost 2 bases and 1 base, in that order; junction bases with no gene match: 3. The germline CDR1 and CDR2 sequences are MNHEY and SVGAGI. CDR3 region: CASSYSGQGNTGELFF. The CDR3, as DNA: TGTGCCAGCAGTTACAGCGGACAGGGGAACACCGGGGAGCTGTTTTTT.

Comments on this clone: The same CDR3 also results from other DNA sequences found in this sample. The chain combines TRBV5-1 with TRBJ2-3; D is unresolved. V dropped 4 bases and J dropped 5 bases, with 8 bases sitting between them. This CDR3 is 12 amino acids long. In germline, CDR1 is SGHRS, CDR2 YFSETQ. CDR3 residues: CASSPQGDTQYF. DNA for the CDR3: TGCGCCAGCAGCCCTCAAGGAGATACGCAGTATTTT.

V usage is TRBV30 and J usage is TRBJ1-6, with 9 bases aligning to TRBD1. CDR3 length: 14 residues. The J segment lost 9 bases and the V segment lost 5 bases, leaving 8 bases of the junction unmatched. Germline CDR1 and CDR2: GTSNPN and SVGIG (reference sequence). The CDR3 spells CAWATGGDSSPLHF. The CDR3 nucleotides read TGTGCCTGGGCCACAGGGGGCGATAGTTCACCCCTCCACTTT.

The chain carries TRBV25-1 and TRBJ2-3, with no clear D. The V gene lost 5 bases and the J gene lost 6 bases, with 12 bases spanning the gap. The CDR3 runs to 13 residues. Germline V lookup: CDR1 MGHDK, CDR2 SYGVNS. This chain's CDR3 is CASSRSGSDTQYF. The CDR3 region has the DNA TGTGCCAGCAGTCGTTCGGGTTCGGATACGCAGTATTTT.

V and J are TRBV29-1 and TRBJ1-4; no clear D. CDR1 and CDR2 from the germline V gene are SQVTM and ANQGSEA. The CDR3 is made up of 13 amino acids. V was shortened by 0 bases and J by 7 bases, with 9 bases between the two germline ends. In DNA form, the CDR3 reads TGCAGCGTTGAAGAGGCGGCAGGTGAAAAACTGTTTTTT. Amino acids: CSVEEAAGEKLFF.

V and J are TRBV7-2 and TRBJ1-2; TRBD1 aligns across 7 bases. V shed 7 bases, J shed 13 bases, and the junction held 18 bases outside the gene matches. CDR3 length: 14 amino acids. Germline-derived CDR1 and CDR2 are SGHTA and FQGNSA. The CDR3 spells CASTNYLWDSPLTF. The CDR3 nucleotides are TGTGCCAGCACAAACTACCTTTGGGACAGCCCACTCACCTTC.

V usage is TRBV9 and J usage is TRBJ1-3; D call uncertain. The CDR3 consists of 16 residues. Germline values: CDR1 SGDLS, CDR2 YYNGEE. The ends were cut back, 4 bases at V and 0 bases at J, with 14 bases in the middle. The CDR3 is CASSLTQPSSGNTIYF. The DNA for the CDR3 is TGTGCCAGCAGCCTTACTCAACCAAGCTCTGGAAACACCATATATTTT.

This clone has more than one count but fewer than ten. The V call is TRBV6-5, the J call TRBJ1-2; TRBD1 might be the D (6 bases). Germline loops: CDR1 MNHEY, CDR2 SVGAGI. The CDR3 consists of 14 residues. V was pared by 10 bases and J by 5 bases, with 20 bases between. This chain's CDR3 is CATRLDSDIYGYTF. The CDR3 DNA follows: TGTGCCACACGTCTGGACAGCGACATATATGGCTACACCTTC.

This clone appeared a few times. The chain is built from TRBV19 and TRBJ1-2, with a weak D call TRBD1 (5 bases). Germline assignment: CDR1 LNHDA and CDR2 SQIVND (reference sequence). This CDR3 is 14 amino acids long. Trimming took 3 bases from V and 4 from J, leaving 12 bases between them. CDR3 DNA sequence: TGTGCCAGTAGTATCGGTCAGGGAAGCTATGGCTACACCTTC. Protein: CASSIGQGSYGYTF.

This chain links TRBV28 with TRBJ1-2, with D hard to call. The V end was cut by 5 bases, the J end by 4 bases, with 8 bases between. The germline CDR1 and CDR2 sequences are MDHEN and SYDVKM. The CDR3 length is 12 residues. CDR3 residues: CASSPTGYGYTF. In nucleotides, the CDR3 is TGTGCCAGCAGTCCCACGGGCTATGGCTACACCTTC.

The chain recombines TRBV18 with TRBJ2-3, with TRBD2 as a possible D gene (6 bases). The CDR3 has 15 residues. V was shortened by 1 base and J by 0 bases, with 8 bases between the two germline ends. The germline V gene has CDR1 KGHSH and CDR2 LQKENI. CDR3 nucleotides: TGTGCCAGCTCACCACTAGCGGAGAGCACAGATACGCAGTATTTT. Protein: CASSPLAESTDTQYF.

This clone occurred a few times. The rearrangement joins TRBV7-9 to TRBJ1-2, with TRBD1 identical over 7 bases. Looked up from germline, CDR1 is SEHNR and CDR2 is FQNEAQ (reference sequence). The CDR3 consists of 15 residues. V gave up 5 bases and J gave up 7 bases; unmatched junction bases: 13. The DNA of the CDR3 is TGTGCCAGCAGCAGTAGACCTACAGGGGAGGGTGGCTACACCTTC. Protein: CASSSRPTGEGGYTF.

The table lists this clone with a few counts. V and J are TRBV5-1 and TRBJ2-7; TRBD2 agrees at 11 bases. V was pared by 0 bases and J by 2 bases, with 7 bases of the junction left unmatched. CDR3 length: 17 amino acids. CDR1 is SGHRS and CDR2 is YFSETQ in the germline V gene. The CDR3 reads CASSLEATSGTPYEQYF. CDR3 coding DNA: TGCGCCAGCAGCTTGGAGGCGACTAGCGGGACCCCCTACGAGCAGTACTTC.

V is TRBV19 and J is TRBJ2-5; D may be TRBD2 (5 bases). The CDR3 runs to 12 residues. V lost 5 bases to trimming and J lost 1 base, with 5 bases between them. Germline-derived CDR1 and CDR2 are LNHDA and SQIVND (reference sequence). CDR3 DNA: TGTGCCAGTAGTGGACTCCAAGAGACCCAGTACTTC. This encodes CASSGLQETQYF.

The CDR3 loop is CAWSVLGANYGYTF. For the CDR3, the DNA is TGTGCCTGGAGTGTACTCGGCGCTAACTATGGCTACACCTTC. The chain joins TRBV30 to TRBJ1-2; D gene unclear. Germline assignment: CDR1 GTSNPN and CDR2 SVGIG (reference sequence). The CDR3 runs to 14 residues. The ends were cut back, 0 bases at V and 0 bases at J, with 8 bases in the middle.

This clone showed up just a few times. This chain connects TRBV28 to TRBJ1-5; no clear D gene. The CDR3 is made up of 15 amino acids. Per germline, CDR1 MDHEN and CDR2 SYDVKM. V lost 1 base to trimming and J lost 4 bases, with 11 bases between them. CDR3 amino acids: CASSLFGVGNQPQHF. As DNA, the CDR3 is TGTGCCAGCAGTTTATTTGGGGTGGGGAATCAGCCCCAGCATTTT.

This clone was detected many times. The chain links TRBV21-1 to TRBJ2-4; TRBD1 is the table's D call and was not checked against the DNA. TRBV21-1 is given as a pseudogene. The CDR3 is 15 amino acids. CDR3: CASSKAGTGVRIQYF. As DNA, the CDR3 is TGTGCCAGCAGCAAAGCCGGGACAGGGGTGCGAATTCAGTACTTC.

This clone has just a few counts. The chain uses TRBV15 and TRBJ1-2; the D gene is possibly TRBD1 (5 bases). With 5 bases removed from V and 3 bases from J, the gap between germline ends came to 16 bases. CDR3 length equals 15 residues. Germline CDR1 reads LNHNV; CDR2 reads YYDKDF (reference sequence). The chain's CDR3 is CATSPTGRGDYGYTF. The CDR3 DNA follows: TGTGCCACCAGCCCGACGGGGCGAGGCGACTATGGCTACACCTTC.

A few counts support this clone. The chain uses TRBV11-2 and TRBJ2-7; D is unresolved. CDR3 length: 15 amino acids. The ends were cut back, 0 bases at V and 4 bases at J, with 13 bases in the middle. CDR1 is SGHAT, CDR2 FQNNGV, per germline. CDR3 sequence: CASSLDRRNLYEQYF. The CDR3 nucleotides are TGTGCCAGCAGCTTAGATCGGCGTAACCTTTACGAGCAGTACTTC.

A remark on this clone: A read error may be the cause here, since a much bigger clone is one base away. V and J are TRBV7-2 and TRBJ1-6; a possible D gene is TRBD1 (5 bases). Germline loops: CDR1 SGHTA, CDR2 FQGNSA. The CDR3 sequence is 14 residues long. V gave up 4 bases and J gave up 10 bases, with 14 bases separating them. The CDR3 coding sequence is TGTGCCAGCAGCTCGGACGGTCAGGGATCACCCCTCCACTTT. This translates into CASSSDGQGSPLHF.

This clone was counted between two and nine times. The rearrangement joins TRBV4-3 to TRBJ2-3; 10 bases agree with TRBD2. Per the germline V gene, CDR1 is LGHNA and CDR2 is YSLEER. The CDR3 is 17 residues long. Trimming removed 0 bases from V and 4 bases from J; junction bases left unmatched: 7. CDR3 coding DNA: TGCGCCAGCAGCCAAGAATCAGCGGGGGGGCCAGCAGATACGCAGTATTTT. This translates into CASSQESAGGPADTQYF.